This is a list of T cell receptor beta chains from one sample in a study of blood T cell repertoires in COVID-19. Assay used: immunoSEQ multiplex PCR; TCRdb lists only in-frame clones, some missing. The sample shows more than 90,000 clones, about 92% of them seen only once. Source material: peripheral blood. These receptors all stem from a man between 50 and 59 years old with active COVID-19. The CDR3 runs from the conserved cysteine through the conserved F or W. Each record gives: V gene, J gene, CDR3 protein.

v_gene: TRBV5-1
j_gene: TRBJ2-5
CDR3aa: CASSPGGFRGEGDQYF

v_gene: TRBV19
j_gene: TRBJ2-5
CDR3aa: CASSIRGEETQYF

v_gene: TRBV19
j_gene: TRBJ1-1
CDR3aa: CASSRDRGRTEAFF

v_gene: TRBV28
j_gene: TRBJ1-1
CDR3aa: CASSLGQGTEAFF

v_gene: TRBV6-5
j_gene: TRBJ2-7
CDR3aa: CASRTSGSWDEQYF

v_gene: TRBV3-1/TRBV3-2
j_gene: TRBJ1-2
CDR3aa: CASRSTQASTYGYTF

v_gene: TRBV7-3
j_gene: TRBJ2-2
CDR3aa: CASSSFSGELFF

v_gene: TRBV7-9
j_gene: TRBJ1-1
CDR3aa: CASSFGGRNTEAFF

v_gene: TRBV7-3
j_gene: TRBJ2-3
CDR3aa: CASSLTLGTRSPDTQYF

v_gene: TRBV27
j_gene: TRBJ1-1
CDR3aa: CASSLSGTGGLTFF

v_gene: TRBV9
j_gene: TRBJ2-1
CDR3aa: CASSATSDSYNEQFF

v_gene: TRBV9
j_gene: TRBJ2-2
CDR3aa: CASSLTGDHSGELFF

v_gene: TRBV18
j_gene: TRBJ2-3
CDR3aa: CASTTGGSGTDTQYF

v_gene: TRBV6-5
j_gene: TRBJ2-1
CDR3aa: CASRASGSYNEQFF

v_gene: TRBV6-5
j_gene: TRBJ1-5
CDR3aa: CATDDRFNQPQHF

v_gene: TRBV11-2
j_gene: TRBJ2-5
CDR3aa: CASSLERGSGSVGTQYF

v_gene: TRBV24-1
j_gene: TRBJ2-1
CDR3aa: CATSGLTSSSYNEQFF

v_gene: TRBV28
j_gene: TRBJ2-7
CDR3aa: CASSLGQFYEQYF

v_gene: TRBV5-4
j_gene: TRBJ2-3
CDR3aa: CASSSGLAETSTDTQYF

v_gene: TRBV10-3
j_gene: TRBJ2-1
CDR3aa: CAISGDRGAYNEQFF

v_gene: TRBV11-2
j_gene: TRBJ2-7
CDR3aa: CASSYPDRGLYEQYF